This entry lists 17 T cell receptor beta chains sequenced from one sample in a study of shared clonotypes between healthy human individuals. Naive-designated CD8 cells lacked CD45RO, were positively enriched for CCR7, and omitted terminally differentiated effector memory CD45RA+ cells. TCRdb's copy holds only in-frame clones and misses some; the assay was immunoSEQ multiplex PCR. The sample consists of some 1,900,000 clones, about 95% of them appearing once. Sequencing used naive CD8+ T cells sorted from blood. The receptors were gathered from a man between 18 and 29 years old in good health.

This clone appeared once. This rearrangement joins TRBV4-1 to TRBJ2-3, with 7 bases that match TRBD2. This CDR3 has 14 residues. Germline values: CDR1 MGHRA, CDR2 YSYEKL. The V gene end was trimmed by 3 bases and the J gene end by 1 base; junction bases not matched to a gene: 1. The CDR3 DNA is TGCGCCAGCAGCCATCTAGCGGGCACAGATACGCAGTATTTT. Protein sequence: CASSHLAGTDTQYF.

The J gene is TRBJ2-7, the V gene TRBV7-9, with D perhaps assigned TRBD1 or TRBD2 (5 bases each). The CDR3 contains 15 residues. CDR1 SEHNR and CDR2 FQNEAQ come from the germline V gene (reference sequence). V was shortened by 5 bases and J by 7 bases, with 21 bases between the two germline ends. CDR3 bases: TGTGCCAGCAGCCCAGAGGGGACGCACCCCCAGGAGCAGTACTTC. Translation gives CASSPEGTHPQEQYF.

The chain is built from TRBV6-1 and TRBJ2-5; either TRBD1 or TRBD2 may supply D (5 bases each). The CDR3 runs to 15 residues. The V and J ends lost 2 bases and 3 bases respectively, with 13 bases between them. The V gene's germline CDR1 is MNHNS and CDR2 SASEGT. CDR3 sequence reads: CASSEYTGLKETQYF. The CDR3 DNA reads TGTGCCAGCAGTGAATATACGGGGCTAAAAGAGACCCAGTACTTC.

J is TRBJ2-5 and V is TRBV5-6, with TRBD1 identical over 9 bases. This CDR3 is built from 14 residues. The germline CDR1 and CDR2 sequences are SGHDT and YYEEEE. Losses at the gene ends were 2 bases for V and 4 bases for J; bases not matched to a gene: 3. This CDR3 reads CASSFPGQGETQYF. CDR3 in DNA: TGTGCCAGCAGCTTTCCGGGACAGGGAGAGACCCAGTACTTC.

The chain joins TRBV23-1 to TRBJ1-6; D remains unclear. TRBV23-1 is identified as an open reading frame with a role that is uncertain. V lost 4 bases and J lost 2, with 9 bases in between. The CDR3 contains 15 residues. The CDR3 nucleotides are TGCGCCAGCAGTCTCGACGGCACCTATAATTCACCCCTCCACTTT. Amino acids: CASSLDGTYNSPLHF.

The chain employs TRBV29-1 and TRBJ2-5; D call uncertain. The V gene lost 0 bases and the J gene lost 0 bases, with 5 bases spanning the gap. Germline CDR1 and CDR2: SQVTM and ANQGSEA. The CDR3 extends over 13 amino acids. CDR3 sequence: CSVEEWDQETQYF. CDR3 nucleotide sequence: TGCAGCGTTGAAGAGTGGGACCAAGAGACCCAGTACTTC.

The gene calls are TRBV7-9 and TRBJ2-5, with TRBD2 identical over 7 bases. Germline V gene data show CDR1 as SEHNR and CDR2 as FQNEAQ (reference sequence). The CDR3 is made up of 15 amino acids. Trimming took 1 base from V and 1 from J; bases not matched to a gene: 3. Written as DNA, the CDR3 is TGTGCCAGCAGCTTAGTTGGGGAGGGCCAAGAGACCCAGTACTTC. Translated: CASSLVGEGQETQYF.

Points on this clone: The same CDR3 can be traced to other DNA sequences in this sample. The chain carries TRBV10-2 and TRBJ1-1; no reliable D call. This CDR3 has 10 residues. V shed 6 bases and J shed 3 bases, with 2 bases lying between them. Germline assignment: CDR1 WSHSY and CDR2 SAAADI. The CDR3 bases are TGCGCCAGCAGGGACACTGAAGCTTTCTTT. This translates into CASRDTEAFF.

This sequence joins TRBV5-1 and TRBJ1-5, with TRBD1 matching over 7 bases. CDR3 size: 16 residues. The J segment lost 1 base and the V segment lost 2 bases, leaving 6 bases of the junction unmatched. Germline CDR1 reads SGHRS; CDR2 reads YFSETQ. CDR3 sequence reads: CASSLTGAGSNQPQHF. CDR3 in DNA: TGCGCCAGCAGCTTAACAGGGGCCGGGAGCAATCAGCCCCAGCATTTT. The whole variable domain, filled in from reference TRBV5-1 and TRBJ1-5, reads KAGVTQTPRYLIKTRGQQVTLSCSPISGHRSVSWYQQTPGQGLQFLFEYFSETQRNKGNFPGRFSGRQFSNSRSEMNVSTLELGDSALYLCASSLTGAGSNQPQHFGDGTRLSIL.

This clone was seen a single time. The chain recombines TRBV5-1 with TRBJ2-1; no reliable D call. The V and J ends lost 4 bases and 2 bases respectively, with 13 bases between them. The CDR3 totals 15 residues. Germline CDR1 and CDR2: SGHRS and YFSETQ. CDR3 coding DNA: TGCGCCAGCAGCGGTAGCTTCCGTCCCTACAATGAGCAGTTCTTC. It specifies CASSGSFRPYNEQFF.

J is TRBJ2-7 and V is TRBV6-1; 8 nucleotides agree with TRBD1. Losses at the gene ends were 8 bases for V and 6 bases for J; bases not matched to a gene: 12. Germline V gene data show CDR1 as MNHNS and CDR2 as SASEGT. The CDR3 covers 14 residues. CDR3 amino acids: CASGTDRAILEQYF. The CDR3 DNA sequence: TGTGCCAGCGGCACGGACAGGGCCATTCTCGAGCAGTACTTC.

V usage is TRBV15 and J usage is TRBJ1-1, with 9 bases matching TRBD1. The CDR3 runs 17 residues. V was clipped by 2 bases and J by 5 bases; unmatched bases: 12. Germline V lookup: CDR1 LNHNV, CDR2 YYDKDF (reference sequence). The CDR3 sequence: CATSRQPGQGMSTEAFF. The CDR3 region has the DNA TGTGCCACCAGCAGACAACCGGGACAGGGAATGAGTACTGAAGCTTTCTTT.

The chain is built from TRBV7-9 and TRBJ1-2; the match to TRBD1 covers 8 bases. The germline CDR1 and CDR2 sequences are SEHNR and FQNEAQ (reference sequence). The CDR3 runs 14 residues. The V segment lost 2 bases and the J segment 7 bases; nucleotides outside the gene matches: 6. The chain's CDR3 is CASSLTGTGGGYTF. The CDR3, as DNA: TGTGCCAGCAGCTTAACCGGGACAGGAGGTGGCTACACCTTC.

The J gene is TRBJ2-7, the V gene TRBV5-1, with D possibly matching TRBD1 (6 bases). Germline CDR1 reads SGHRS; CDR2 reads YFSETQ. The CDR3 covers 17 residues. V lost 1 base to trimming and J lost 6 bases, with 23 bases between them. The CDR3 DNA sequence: TGCGCCAGCAGCTTGTCCGCCGTACAGGGTCGGCTCCTCGAGCAGTACTTC. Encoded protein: CASSLSAVQGRLLEQYF. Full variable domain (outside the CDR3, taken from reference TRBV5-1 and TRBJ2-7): KAGVTQTPRYLIKTRGQQVTLSCSPISGHRSVSWYQQTPGQGLQFLFEYFSETQRNKGNFPGRFSGRQFSNSRSEMNVSTLELGDSALYLCASSLSAVQGRLLEQYFGPGTRLTVT.

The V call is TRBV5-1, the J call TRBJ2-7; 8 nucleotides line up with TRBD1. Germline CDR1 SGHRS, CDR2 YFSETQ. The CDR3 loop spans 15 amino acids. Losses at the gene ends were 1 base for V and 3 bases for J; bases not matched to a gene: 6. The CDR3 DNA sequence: TGCGCCAGCAGCTTGCTGGGACAGGAGTTCTACGAGCAGTACTTC. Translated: CASSLLGQEFYEQYF.

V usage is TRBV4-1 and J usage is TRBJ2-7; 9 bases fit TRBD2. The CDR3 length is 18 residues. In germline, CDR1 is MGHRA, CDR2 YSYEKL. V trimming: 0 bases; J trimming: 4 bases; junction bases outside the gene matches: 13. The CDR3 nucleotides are TGCGCCAGCAGCCAAGACCCCTCTGGGGGCGGGGGGGCATACGAGCAGTACTTC. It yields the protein CASSQDPSGGGGAYEQYF.

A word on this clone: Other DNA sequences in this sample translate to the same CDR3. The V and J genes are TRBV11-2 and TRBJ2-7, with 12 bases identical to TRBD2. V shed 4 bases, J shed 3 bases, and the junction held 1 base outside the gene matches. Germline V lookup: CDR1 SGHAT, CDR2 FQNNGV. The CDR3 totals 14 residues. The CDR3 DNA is TGTGCCAGCAGCTCACTAGCGGGAGGCTACGAGCAGTACTTC. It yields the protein CASSSLAGGYEQYF.